This T cell receptor (beta chain) was profiled in a study of shared clonotypes between healthy human individuals. Study-wide findings and caveats: Rarefaction showed that sequencing of sorted subsets was incomplete (despite large depth). Relative to their counterparts shared across all four donors, non-shared clonotypes exhibited diminished generation probabilities.

Only CD45RO-negative cells positively selected for CCR7 counted as naive CD8 cells, so terminally differentiated effector memory CD45RA+ cells were excluded. Every contributor of samples was a Caucasian grown-up residing in Nashville, Tennessee. Germline V gene sequence: CDR1 SGDLS, CDR2 YYNGEE. The V segment lost 4 bases and the J segment 2 bases; nucleotides outside the gene matches: 7. The CDR3 totals 15 residues. Concerning this clone: Its specificity is not known.

When replicate PCRs were run on sorted subsets, they used 150 to 200 ng DNA, 30,000 to 35,000 T cell genomes. Profiled with immunoSEQ multiplex PCR; TCRdb holds only in-frame clones, not every one. The table has about 2 million clones, approximately 94% seen once. Material for sequencing was naive CD8+ T cells sorted from blood. The TCR comes from a man younger than 35 in good health. V usage is TRBV9 and J usage is TRBJ2-3; 7 bases agree with TRBD2. In nucleotides, the CDR3 is TGTGCCAGCAGCACGGGGGGAAGTATCACAGATACGCAGTATTTT. Translation: CASSTGGSITDTQYF.